These 30 T cell receptor beta chains share one sample of origin, sequenced in a study of OX40 agonist ivuxolimab in advanced cancers. Here immunoSEQ multiplex PCR was the method, and the copy in TCRdb shows in-frame clones only, minus some. The sample yields 40,000 to 55,000 clones, around 90% seen once. This sample comprised CD4+ or CD8+ T cells sorted from blood, obtained in a trial of the OX40 agonist ivuxolimab. The receptors were gathered from an adult with an advanced solid tumor such as melanoma, head and neck, liver or kidney cancer.

This rearrangement joins TRBV11-2 to TRBJ2-3; 11 bases match TRBD2. Germline CDR1 SGHAT, CDR2 FQNNGV. The CDR3 is 17 amino acids. V lost 4 bases to trimming and J lost 4 bases; unmatched junction nucleotides: 10. The CDR3 spells CASSSTSGIPGADTQYF. CDR3 nucleotides: TGTGCCAGCAGCTCGACTAGCGGGATCCCCGGGGCAGATACGCAGTATTTT.

The chain uses TRBV27 and TRBJ2-2; 13 bases align to TRBD2. Germline V gene lookup returns CDR1 MNHEY and CDR2 SMNVEV (reference sequence). V trimming: 5 bases; J trimming: 4 bases; junction bases outside the gene matches: 4. CDR3 size: 16 residues. In DNA form, the CDR3 reads TGTGCCAGCAGTCACGGACTAGCGGGGGCCACCGGGGAGCTGTTTTTT. Protein: CASSHGLAGATGELFF.

The chain couples TRBV13 to TRBJ2-7; 7 nucleotides agree with TRBD2. J lost 6 bases, V lost 1 base, and 12 bases had no gene match. The CDR3 has 16 residues. CDR1 and CDR2 from the germline V gene are PRHDT and FYEKMQ (reference sequence). Here the CDR3 DNA reads TGTGCCAGCAGCTTAGATCCCGGGAGCGGGACTGTCGAGCAGTACTTC. Amino acids: CASSLDPGSGTVEQYF.

The chain employs TRBV30 and TRBJ1-6, with D hard to call. The germline V gene encodes CDR1 GTSNPN and CDR2 SVGIG (reference sequence). CDR3 length: 13 amino acids. V shed 0 bases and J shed 6 bases, with 6 bases lying between them. The CDR3 DNA reads TGTGCCTGGAGTGTTAACACTAATTCACCCCTCCACTTT. This translates into CAWSVNTNSPLHF.

This clone has a handful of counts. This rearrangement joins TRBV6-5 to TRBJ1-2; D ambiguous. The germline V gene encodes CDR1 MNHEY and CDR2 SVGAGI. CDR3 length: 14 residues. The V end was cut by 7 bases, the J end by 7 bases, with 19 bases between. CDR3 DNA sequence: TGTGCCAGCATCAATGGTGGAGGGTCTAGTGGCTACACCTTC. This encodes CASINGGGSSGYTF.

The chain links TRBV19 to TRBJ2-3; D could derive from TRBD1 or TRBD2 (5 bases each). V was shortened by 5 bases and J by 3 bases, with 15 bases between the two germline ends. From germline, CDR1 is LNHDA and CDR2 SQIVND (reference sequence). The CDR3 loop spans 15 amino acids. CDR3 DNA: TGTGCCAGTAGTGCGGGCCAGGGTTGGACAGATACGCAGTATTTT. The encoded protein is CASSAGQGWTDTQYF.

The chain couples TRBV19 to TRBJ1-1; no clear D gene. The CDR3 consists of 11 residues. CDR1 LNHDA and CDR2 SQIVND come from the germline V gene (reference sequence). The V gene lost 7 bases and the J gene lost 1 base, with 4 bases spanning the gap. CDR3 loop: CASKQNTEAFF. CDR3 DNA: TGTGCCAGTAAACAGAACACTGAAGCTTTCTTT. Variable domain in full (rest from reference TRBV19 and TRBJ1-1): DGGITQSPKYLFRKEGQNVTLSCEQNLNHDAMYWYRQDPGQGLRLIYYSQIVNDFQKGDIAEGYSVSREKKESFPLTVTSAQKNPTAFYLCASKQNTEAFFGQGTRLTVV.

This chain links TRBV4-3 with TRBJ2-1; 8 bases are a match to TRBD1. Trimming cost V 3 bases and J 6 bases; bases outside gene matches: 7. Germline loops: CDR1 LGHNA, CDR2 YSLEER. The CDR3 is made up of 15 amino acids. The CDR3 bases are TGCGCCAGCAGCCATTCAGGGGGCCTGGTCAATGAGCAGTTCTTC. This codes for CASSHSGGLVNEQFF.

The CDR3 DNA is TGTGCCAGCAGTTTCATGGGGGTGGCAGGCAAAAACATTCAGTACTTC. It codes for CASSFMGVAGKNIQYF. The chain joins TRBV27 to TRBJ2-4; D may correspond to TRBD1 or TRBD2 (5 bases each). Trimming removed 3 bases from V and 3 bases from J, with 15 bases in between. This CDR3 has 16 amino acids. The germline CDR1 and CDR2 sequences are MNHEY and SMNVEV (reference sequence).

The gene calls are TRBV5-1 and TRBJ2-1, with D maybe TRBD2 (5 bases). Trimming left V 4 bases short and J 0 bases short, with 14 bases between. CDR1 and CDR2 (germline): SGHRS, YFSETQ. The CDR3 runs to 16 residues. The CDR3 coding sequence is TGCGCCAGCAGCAGGCCGGGATTAAGCTCCTACAATGAGCAGTTCTTC. Its protein is CASSRPGLSSYNEQFF.

About this clone: The germline gene is not matched at one end of the junction; a read error may be the cause. The chain carries TRBV10-2 and TRBJ2-1, with 8 bases fitting TRBD2. This CDR3 is built from 19 residues. Germline CDR1 reads WSHSY; CDR2 reads SAAADI. The CDR3 here is CTSRLGAGGLSQIYNEQFF. DNA of the CDR3: TGCACCAGCCGCCTCGGGGCGGGAGGTTTAAGTCAAATTTACAATGAGCAGTTCTTC.

The chain uses TRBV6-6 and TRBJ1-2; D is uncertain. Germline V gene sequence: CDR1 MNHNY, CDR2 SVGAGI (reference sequence). The V end lost 3 bases, the J end lost 3 bases, and 8 bases lay between the germline ends. This CDR3 contains 13 residues. Here the CDR3 DNA reads TGTGCCAGCAGTTATGGTGGGGACTATGGCTACACCTTC. Protein product: CASSYGGDYGYTF.

V gene TRBV5-4 combines with J gene TRBJ1-1; TRBD1 might be the D (5 bases). Germline CDR1 and CDR2: SGHNT and YYREEE (reference sequence). Trimming removed 0 bases at V and 0 bases at J, with 9 bases between. This CDR3 has 15 residues. CDR3 in amino acids: CASSLDGHVNTEAFF. The CDR3 bases are TGTGCCAGCAGCTTGGACGGACACGTGAACACTGAAGCTTTCTTT.

The V gene is TRBV27, the J gene TRBJ2-7; D ambiguous. This CDR3 is 13 amino acids long. Germline loops: CDR1 MNHEY, CDR2 SMNVEV (reference sequence). The V end lost 5 bases, the J end lost 1 base, and 9 bases lay between the germline ends. In DNA, the CDR3 is TGTGCCAGCAGTCAAGCTCTTTCCTACGAGCAGTACTTC. Encoded protein: CASSQALSYEQYF.

Note on this clone: Other DNA sequences in the same sample also yield this CDR3. CDR3 DNA: TGTGCCAGTAGTCGTCTAGCGGGGAGCTCCTACAATGAGCAGTTCTTC. Translating gives CASSRLAGSSYNEQFF. This sequence joins TRBV19 and TRBJ2-1; 9 bases are a match to TRBD2. CDR1 LNHDA and CDR2 SQIVND come from the germline V gene (reference sequence). The CDR3 is 16 amino acids. V lost 5 bases, J lost 0 bases, and 5 bases stayed unmatched.

This rearrangement joins TRBV30 to TRBJ1-6; TRBD1 is a possible D gene (6 bases). CDR1 and CDR2 (germline): GTSNPN, SVGIG (reference sequence). Trimming left V 1 base short and J 4 bases short, with 11 bases between. The CDR3 covers 15 residues. The CDR3 is CAWSGGARYNSPLHF. The DNA of the CDR3 is TGTGCCTGGAGTGGGGGGGCGCGATATAATTCACCCCTCCACTTT.

The CDR3 nucleotides are TGTGCCAGCAGTTTAAGGCAGACCCAGTACTTC. Translated: CASSLRQTQYF. J is TRBJ2-5 and V is TRBV28, with no clear D. The CDR3 covers 11 residues. The germline gives CDR1 MDHEN, CDR2 SYDVKM. V was pared by 2 bases and J by 6 bases, with 4 bases between.

The chain recombines TRBV15 with TRBJ1-1; D is unresolved. V lost 3 bases to trimming and J lost 2 bases, with 16 bases between them. The germline CDR1 and CDR2 sequences are LNHNV and YYDKDF (reference sequence). The CDR3 runs 16 residues. The CDR3 bases are TGTGCCACCAGCAGCGGGCTAGTAGTCCTTAACACTGAAGCTTTCTTT. Translating it yields CATSSGLVVLNTEAFF.

The chain carries TRBV4-1 and TRBJ2-1; 9 nucleotides line up with TRBD1. V was pared by 6 bases and J by 4 bases, with 13 bases of the junction left unmatched. The CDR3 has 17 residues. Germline lookup yields CDR1 MGHRA and CDR2 YSYEKL. CDR3 region: CASRHNEGTGRYNEQFF. DNA of the CDR3: TGCGCCAGCAGACACAACGAGGGGACAGGGAGGTACAATGAGCAGTTCTTC.

The chain is built from TRBV11-3 and TRBJ2-7, with TRBD2 as a possible D gene (5 bases). There are 15 residues in the CDR3. Germline V CDR1 and CDR2: SGHNT, YENEEA. The ends were cut back, 1 base at V and 3 bases at J, with 13 bases in the middle. The CDR3 DNA sequence: TGTGCCAGCAGCTTAGGAGAGGGTAGCGTCTACGAGCAGTACTTC. This gives the protein CASSLGEGSVYEQYF.

The gene calls are TRBV15 and TRBJ1-6; no clear D gene. V lost 5 bases, J lost 11 bases, and 13 bases lay in between. This CDR3 is 13 amino acids long. Germline V gene lookup returns CDR1 LNHNV and CDR2 YYDKDF (reference sequence). The CDR3 DNA is TGTGCCACCAGCCCCGACCCAAGTACACCCCTCCACTTT. This codes for CATSPDPSTPLHF.

V usage is TRBV4-1 and J usage is TRBJ2-3; D is unresolved. The length of the CDR3 is 15 residues. Trimming shortened V by 0 bases and J by 5 bases, and 12 bases separated the two germline ends. Germline-derived CDR1 and CDR2 are MGHRA and YSYEKL. Here the CDR3 DNA reads TGCGCCAGCAGCCAAGATCAGTACCCTCTAGATACGCAGTATTTT. Its protein is CASSQDQYPLDTQYF.

V usage is TRBV4-2 and J usage is TRBJ2-5; D is unclear. The length of the CDR3 is 15 residues. Trimming removed 1 base from V and 6 bases from J, with 15 bases in between. Germline loops: CDR1 LGHNA, CDR2 YNFKEQ. The CDR3 region is CASSQGVTPRQTQYF. The CDR3 DNA sequence: TGTGCCAGCAGCCAAGGAGTTACACCCCGGCAGACCCAGTACTTC.

The J gene is TRBJ2-7, the V gene TRBV6-5, with 15 bases fitting TRBD2. The CDR3 sequence is 14 residues long. Germline CDR1 reads MNHEY; CDR2 reads SVGAGI. The J segment lost 5 bases and the V segment lost 8 bases, leaving 4 bases of the junction unmatched. CDR3 nucleotide sequence: TGTGCCAGCCGGGGACTAGCGGGGGGCCACGAGCAGTACTTC. This encodes CASRGLAGGHEQYF.

The chain carries TRBV6-6 and TRBJ2-3, with 10 bases that match TRBD1. Germline trimming cut 7 bases from V and 4 bases from J; bases unmatched to any gene: 8. CDR1 is MNHNY, CDR2 SVGAGI, per germline (reference sequence). This CDR3 is built from 15 residues. CDR3 sequence reads: CASNSGQGRPDTQYF. The DNA of the CDR3 is TGTGCCAGCAATTCGGGACAGGGGAGGCCAGATACGCAGTATTTT.

This clone came up a few times. This chain connects TRBV19 to TRBJ1-1, with D possibly TRBD1 on 5 matching bases. Trimming cost V 7 bases and J 0 bases, with 12 bases left between them. Germline V gene lookup returns CDR1 LNHDA and CDR2 SQIVND (reference sequence). The CDR3 consists of 14 residues. For the CDR3, the DNA is TGTGCCAGTAAGTCGGAGGGGTTGAACACTGAAGCTTTCTTT. Encoded protein: CASKSEGLNTEAFF.

The chain couples TRBV7-8 to TRBJ2-7, with TRBD1 matching 9 bases. The CDR3 runs 16 residues. Germline V CDR1 and CDR2: SGHVS, FQNEAQ. The V segment lost 1 base and the J segment 4 bases; nucleotides outside the gene matches: 8. Here the CDR3 reads CASSLGGGQGRYEQYF. The CDR3 region has the DNA TGTGCCAGCAGCTTAGGGGGAGGACAGGGGAGGTACGAGCAGTACTTC.

In the case of this clone: Other DNA sequences in this sample translate to the same CDR3. The chain couples TRBV5-4 to TRBJ1-2, with a possible D match to TRBD1 (5 bases). Germline CDR1 reads SGHNT; CDR2 reads YYREEE (reference sequence). This CDR3 has 13 residues. The V end was cut by 3 bases, the J end by 6 bases, with 12 bases between. The DNA for the CDR3 is TGTGCCAGCAGCTCGGGGCAAGGGGATGGCTACACCTTC. Protein product: CASSSGQGDGYTF.

The chain combines TRBV7-6 with TRBJ2-5, with no clear D. The CDR3 spans 13 residues. The germline V gene encodes CDR1 SGHVS and CDR2 FNYEAQ. V was shortened by 2 bases and J by 4 bases, with 8 bases between the two germline ends. The CDR3 coding sequence is TGTGCCAGCAGCTTACTTGGTGGAGAGACCCAGTACTTC. This sequence encodes CASSLLGGETQYF.

The chain couples TRBV2 to TRBJ1-4, with 9 bases aligning to TRBD1. The CDR3 has 16 amino acids. With 7 bases clipped from V and 0 bases from J, the junction kept 6 bases outside the gene matches. Germline CDR1 is SNHLY and CDR2 is FYNNEI. The CDR3 reads CASTRTGATTNEKLFF. CDR3 nucleotides: TGTGCCAGCACTCGGACAGGGGCGACAACTAATGAAAAACTGTTTTTT.